These 28 T cell receptor beta chains were all obtained from the same sample, sequenced in a study of blood T cell repertoires in COVID-19. TCRdb's table, derived via immunoSEQ multiplex PCR, lists solely in-frame clones and lacks some. The sample includes roughly 180,000 clones, about 95% of them seen just once. Input material: peripheral blood. These receptor sequences come from a man under 40 with COVID-19, enrolled during active disease.

The CDR3 region has the DNA TGTGCCAGTAGTATAGCCAGGAACACTGAAGCTTTCTTT. It encodes CASSIARNTEAFF. The chain couples TRBV19 to TRBJ1-1; D gene uncertain. V shed 1 base and J shed 1 base, with 4 bases lying between them. The CDR3 covers 13 residues. Germline CDR1 and CDR2: LNHDA and SQIVND (reference sequence).

The chain couples TRBV5-1 to TRBJ2-1; D may be TRBD1 (5 bases). The V and J ends lost 0 bases and 0 bases respectively, with 13 bases between them. In germline, CDR1 is SGHRS, CDR2 YFSETQ. The CDR3 has 17 amino acids. The CDR3 nucleotides read TGCGCCAGCAGCTTGGAGGCAGGGCCGAGCTCCTACAATGAGCAGTTCTTC. Encoded protein: CASSLEAGPSSYNEQFF.

The J gene is TRBJ1-2, the V gene TRBV3-1 (or the pseudogene TRBV3-2), with TRBD1 matching over 10 bases. J lost 4 bases, V lost 4 bases, and 12 bases had no gene match. The CDR3 contains 17 residues. Germline CDR1 and CDR2: LGHDT and YNNKEL (reference sequence). In DNA form, the CDR3 reads TGTGCCAGCAGCCGCGGGACAGGGGCGCCTTATGTCTATGGCTACACCTTC. It specifies CASSRGTGAPYVYGYTF.

The CDR3 DNA follows: TGTGCCAGCAGCCCGGGACAGGGGATGAACACTGAAGCTTTCTTT. Its translation is CASSPGQGMNTEAFF. This chain links TRBV11-2 with TRBJ1-1, with 10 bases aligning to TRBD1. The CDR3 spans 15 residues. Germline assignment: CDR1 SGHAT and CDR2 FQNNGV. V was clipped by 5 bases and J by 0 bases; unmatched bases: 3.

The chain recombines TRBV2 with TRBJ1-5, with D unresolved. The CDR3 loop spans 13 amino acids. Trimming removed 7 bases at V and 5 bases at J, with 12 bases between. Germline-derived CDR1 and CDR2 are SNHLY and FYNNEI. CDR3 DNA: TGTGCCAGCAAACGGGTCGTGGATCAGCCCCAGCATTTT. It translates to CASKRVVDQPQHF.

The chain joins TRBV7-2 to TRBJ1-6; 11 bases map to TRBD1. The germline gives CDR1 SGHTA, CDR2 FQGNSA. The CDR3 runs 15 residues. V dropped 5 bases and J dropped 6; count of bases not matched to a gene: 3. This CDR3 is CASSPGTGGNSPLHF. The CDR3 DNA reads TGTGCCAGCAGCCCCGGGACAGGGGGTAATTCACCCCTCCACTTT. The full variable domain, completed using reference TRBV7-2 and TRBJ1-6, is GAGVSQSPSNKVTEKGKDVELRCDPISGHTALYWYRQSLGQGLEFLIYFQGNSAPDKSGLPSDRFSAERTGGSVSTLTIQRTQQEDSAVYLCASSPGTGGNSPLHFGNGTRLTVT.

The chain is built from TRBV5-1 and TRBJ1-1; D is ambiguous. The CDR3 loop spans 15 amino acids. Germline CDR1 reads SGHRS; CDR2 reads YFSETQ. The ends were cut back, 0 bases at V and 1 base at J, with 10 bases in the middle. The DNA of the CDR3 is TGCGCCAGCAGCTTGGTGCGGGCCGAGAACACTGAAGCTTTCTTT. This translates into CASSLVRAENTEAFF.

The J gene is TRBJ1-2, the V gene TRBV7-9, with a tentative D call TRBD1 (5 bases). The CDR3 is made up of 16 amino acids. Per germline, CDR1 SEHNR and CDR2 FQNEAQ (reference sequence). V lost 3 bases and J lost 2, with 16 bases in between. The DNA for the CDR3 is TGTGCCAGCAGCTTGGGGGTTAGCGGGGTCAACTATGGCTACACCTTC. This translates into CASSLGVSGVNYGYTF. Supplemented by reference TRBV7-9 and TRBJ1-2, the full variable domain reads DTGVSQNPRHKITKRGQNVTFRCDPISEHNRLYWYRQTLGQGPEFLTYFQNEAQLEKSRLLSDRFSAERPKGSFSTLEIQRTEQGDSAMYLCASSLGVSGVNYGYTFGSGTRLTVV.

This clone was counted between two and nine times. The rearrangement uses TRBV30 and TRBJ2-7, with 7 bases fitting TRBD1. The CDR3 extends over 12 amino acids. CDR1 is GTSNPN and CDR2 is SVGIG in the germline V gene (reference sequence). Germline trimming cut 2 bases from V and 3 bases from J; bases unmatched to any gene: 1. CDR3 in DNA: TGTGCCTGGAGTTGGGACAGCTACGAGCAGTACTTC. Encoded protein: CAWSWDSYEQYF.

The V gene is TRBV2, the J gene TRBJ1-2, with 8 bases fitting TRBD1. V was clipped by 5 bases and J by 2 bases; unmatched bases: 10. Germline CDR1 SNHLY, CDR2 FYNNEI. The CDR3 totals 16 residues. The CDR3 nucleotides read TGTGCCAGCAGTAGTGGACAGGGCTCAGCAAACTATGGCTACACCTTC. Amino acids: CASSSGQGSANYGYTF.

The rearrangement uses TRBV2 and TRBJ2-3; D might be TRBD2 (5 bases). CDR1 SNHLY and CDR2 FYNNEI come from the germline V gene. The CDR3 is 17 residues long. Trimming shortened V by 3 bases and J by 3 bases, and 19 bases separated the two germline ends. The CDR3 DNA sequence: TGTGCCAGCAGTGATCGCGGGTTAGGCGAGTTTACAGATACGCAGTATTTT. This sequence encodes CASSDRGLGEFTDTQYF.

This chain links TRBV6-5 with TRBJ1-2; 12 nucleotides agree with TRBD1. Germline V CDR1 and CDR2: MNHEY, SVGAGI. Trimming cost V 7 bases and J 2 bases; bases outside gene matches: 5. CDR3 length: 15 amino acids. CDR3 residues: CASIPGTGGNYGYTF. The CDR3 nucleotides are TGTGCCAGCATCCCCGGGACAGGGGGCAACTATGGCTACACCTTC.

This sequence joins TRBV18 and TRBJ1-4; TRBD1 agrees at 9 bases. The CDR3 length is 15 residues. V was pared by 2 bases and J by 7 bases, with 5 bases of the junction left unmatched. Germline V gives CDR1 KGHSH, CDR2 LQKENI. The CDR3 region is CASSPSGQGGEKLFF. For the CDR3, the DNA is TGTGCCAGCTCACCATCGGGACAGGGCGGTGAAAAACTGTTTTTT.

CDR3 loop: CASKSRGGAETQYF. CDR3 in DNA: TGTGCCAGCAAGTCTCGCGGGGGGGCTGAGACCCAGTACTTC. The rearrangement uses TRBV27 and TRBJ2-5; 9 bases fit TRBD2. CDR1 MNHEY and CDR2 SMNVEV come from the germline V gene (reference sequence). This CDR3 region has 14 residues. V gave up 7 bases and J gave up 5 bases; unmatched junction bases: 8.

In its sample, this clone was seen a few times. This rearrangement joins TRBV19 to TRBJ2-6; D remains unclear. CDR1 is LNHDA and CDR2 is SQIVND in the germline V gene (reference sequence). This CDR3 has 17 amino acids. Trimming took 7 bases from V and 0 from J, leaving 16 bases between them. The CDR3 loop reads CASTQRIIASGANVLTF. Here the CDR3 DNA reads TGTGCCAGTACCCAGAGGATAATAGCCTCTGGGGCCAACGTCCTGACTTTC.

This clone was found a few times. This sample includes further DNA sequences coding for the same CDR3. The rearrangement links TRBV6-5 to TRBJ1-2, with 7 positions matching TRBD1. Germline loops: CDR1 MNHEY, CDR2 SVGAGI. The CDR3 spans 13 residues. The ends lost 5 bases at V and 3 bases at J; junction bases unmatched: 3. The CDR3 is CASSPGGDYGYTF. The CDR3 coding sequence is TGTGCCAGCAGTCCAGGGGGAGACTATGGCTACACCTTC.

This clone showed up just once. The chain combines TRBV12-5 with TRBJ1-5; D not certain. Germline assignment: CDR1 LGHNT and CDR2 FRNRAP. Trimming removed 0 bases at V and 4 bases at J, with 10 bases between. This CDR3 is built from 15 residues. The chain's CDR3 is CASGLVISGNQPQHF. The CDR3 coding sequence is TGTGCTAGTGGTTTGGTAATTAGTGGTAATCAGCCCCAGCATTTT.

The rearrangement links TRBV5-4 to TRBJ1-5; D is possibly TRBD1 (6 bases). Germline CDR1 reads SGHNT; CDR2 reads YYREEE (reference sequence). Trimming left V 7 bases short and J 9 bases short, with 23 bases between. The length of the CDR3 is 15 residues. DNA of the CDR3: TGTGCCAGCGGGCTAGGGACAAGCACAACTCTGCCCCAGCATTTT. It translates to CASGLGTSTTLPQHF.

The chain uses TRBV4-1 and TRBJ1-2, with D unclear. From germline, CDR1 is MGHRA and CDR2 YSYEKL. Trimming removed 1 base from V and 2 bases from J, with 8 bases in between. The CDR3 covers 14 residues. Here the CDR3 reads CASSQVVANYGYTF. CDR3 DNA sequence: TGCGCCAGCAGCCAAGTGGTGGCAAACTATGGCTACACCTTC.

The CDR3 DNA is TGTGCCAGCAGTTCCCTAACAGGGCTTAGGGTCTACGAGCAGTACTTC. It specifies CASSSLTGLRVYEQYF. The chain carries TRBV27 and TRBJ2-7; weak D call: TRBD1 (6 bases). Germline assignment: CDR1 MNHEY and CDR2 SMNVEV (reference sequence). V was shortened by 4 bases and J by 3 bases, with 19 bases between the two germline ends. The CDR3 has 16 residues.

The V and J genes are TRBV29-1 and TRBJ1-5, with 7 bases matching TRBD1. After removal of 7 bases from V and 4 bases from J, the junction contained 7 bases not matched to a gene. The CDR3 runs to 13 residues. Per the germline V gene, CDR1 is SQVTM and CDR2 is ANQGSEA. CDR3 amino acids: CSAGTVGNQPQHF. The DNA of the CDR3 is TGCAGCGCCGGGACAGTTGGTAATCAGCCCCAGCATTTT.

The chain uses TRBV4-1 and TRBJ1-1; the D gene is possibly TRBD1 (5 bases). Germline V lookup: CDR1 MGHRA, CDR2 YSYEKL. The CDR3 has 16 amino acids. V lost 2 bases and J lost 2, with 15 bases in between. CDR3 nucleotides: TGCGCCAGCAGCCAAAACCGTGACAGTATAAACACTGAAGCTTTCTTT. Translated: CASSQNRDSINTEAFF.

CDR3 in amino acids: CASSSWGTNTEAFF. The CDR3 nucleotides read TGTGCCAGTAGTTCATGGGGGACTAACACTGAAGCTTTCTTT. The chain has TRBV19 and TRBJ1-1; TRBD1 might be the D (5 bases). CDR1 and CDR2 (germline): LNHDA, SQIVND (reference sequence). The CDR3 spans 14 residues. Deletions cut 5 bases from V and 2 bases from J, with 12 bases between.

The chain combines TRBV7-3 with TRBJ2-5; 8 bases fit TRBD2. CDR3 length: 15 residues. V lost 1 base and J lost 5; bases outside the gene matches: 6. Per the germline V gene, CDR1 is SGHTA and CDR2 is FQGTGA. CDR3 in amino acids: CASSLSGGLVETQYF. The CDR3 DNA follows: TGTGCCAGCAGCTTAAGCGGGGGGCTGGTGGAGACCCAGTACTTC.

The V and J genes are TRBV7-2 and TRBJ2-1; D is perhaps TRBD1 (7 bases). Germline V lookup: CDR1 SGHTA, CDR2 FQGNSA. The CDR3 has 14 amino acids. V lost 2 bases and J lost 6, with 11 bases in between. CDR3 in amino acids: CASSLSQGGNEQFF. The CDR3 DNA is TGTGCCAGCAGCTTATCCCAGGGGGGCAATGAGCAGTTCTTC.

The rearrangement joins TRBV11-2 to TRBJ2-7, with D possibly TRBD1 on 6 matching bases. The CDR3 loop spans 15 amino acids. Germline CDR1 SGHAT, CDR2 FQNNGV. V shed 1 base and J shed 4 bases, with 14 bases lying between them. In nucleotides, the CDR3 is TGTGCCAGCAGCTTAGGTAATACAGGGCCGTACGAGCAGTACTTC. Its protein product is CASSLGNTGPYEQYF.

This chain uses TRBV12-3 or TRBV12-4 with TRBJ2-7, with a tentative D call TRBD1 (7 bases). There are 13 residues in the CDR3. V shed 5 bases and J shed 3 bases, with 11 bases lying between them. This CDR3 reads CASSGGTVYEQYF. CDR3 sequence (DNA): TGTGCCAGCAGTGGCGGGACAGTCTACGAGCAGTACTTC.

The sample holds one count of this clone. The rearrangement links TRBV5-1 to TRBJ1-2, with 10 bases fitting TRBD1. Germline trimming cut 4 bases from V and 7 bases from J; bases unmatched to any gene: 7. This CDR3 contains 14 residues. Germline CDR1 and CDR2: SGHRS and YFSETQ. CDR3 sequence: CASSPGTGASGYTF. CDR3 coding DNA: TGCGCCAGCAGCCCCGGGACAGGGGCGAGTGGCTACACCTTC.